This TCR beta chain was identified during a study of regulatory T cells in long-lasting Graves disease. Findings and caveats of the study: Persistent disease preferred TRBV28, TRBJ1-2 and TRBJ2-5; new disease, TRBV20-1 and TRBJ2-1. Graves' patients with persistent disease showed TCR diversity lower than patients newly diagnosed.

The germline V gene has CDR1 MDHEN and CDR2 SYDVKM. The ends were cut back, 6 bases at V and 2 bases at J, with 16 bases in the middle. CDR3 length: 15 residues. Documented time point: newly diagnosed GD, antithyroid drugs for less than 3 months. The TCR library used RNA extracted from PBMCs. CDR3-region Arm-PCR and iRepertoire HTBI primers produced the TCR beta libraries. TCRdb reprocessed the multiplex PCR reads with MiXCR, giving one entry per CDR3 protein. Seen here are more than 300,000 distinct CDR3 sequences, about a sixth observed once, and the top ten hold 20% to 25%. A remark on this clonotype: Its antigen is currently unknown.

This same sample was also part of a study on T cells in Graves' hyperthyroidism and ophthalmopathy. That investigation notes: When the TCR CDR3 underwent first-round RT-PCR, the HTBI primer set was used.

J is TRBJ1-1 and V is TRBV28, with D tentatively TRBD1 (5 bases). Specimen: peripheral blood mononuclear cells (PBMCs), collected at new diagnosis, from a patient treated with antithyroid drugs. The clonotype comes from a woman aged 18-30 years with Graves disease. CDR3 nucleotide sequence: TGTGCCAGCAGCTTGAAGAGGACACCAAACACTGAAGCTTTCTTT. Encoded protein: CASSLKRTPNTEAFF.